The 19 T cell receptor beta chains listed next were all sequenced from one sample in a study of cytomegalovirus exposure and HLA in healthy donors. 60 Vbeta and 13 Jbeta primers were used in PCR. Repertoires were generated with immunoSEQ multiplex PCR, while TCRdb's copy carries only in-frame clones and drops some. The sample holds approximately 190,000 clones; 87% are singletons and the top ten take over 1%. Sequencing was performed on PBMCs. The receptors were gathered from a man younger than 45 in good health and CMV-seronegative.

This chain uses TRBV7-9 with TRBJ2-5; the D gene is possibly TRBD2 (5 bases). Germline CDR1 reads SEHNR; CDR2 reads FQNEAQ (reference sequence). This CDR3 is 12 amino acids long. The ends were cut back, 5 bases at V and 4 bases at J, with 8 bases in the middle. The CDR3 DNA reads TGTGCCAGCAGCGGGAGTAGAGAGACCCAGTACTTC. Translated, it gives CASSGSRETQYF.

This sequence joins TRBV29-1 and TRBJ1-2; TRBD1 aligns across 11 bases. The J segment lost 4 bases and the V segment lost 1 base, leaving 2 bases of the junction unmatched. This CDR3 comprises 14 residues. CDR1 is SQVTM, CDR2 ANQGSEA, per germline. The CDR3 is CSVEGTGGAYGYTF. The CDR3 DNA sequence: TGCAGCGTTGAAGGGACAGGGGGCGCCTATGGCTACACCTTC.

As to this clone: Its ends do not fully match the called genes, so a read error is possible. Here the CDR3 reads CASSLVDRGDEQYF. For the CDR3, the DNA is TGTGCCAGCAGTTTAGTAGACAGGGGGGACGAGCAGTACTTC. The V call is TRBV11-2, the J call TRBJ2-7, with 9 bases lining up with TRBD1. CDR1 SGHAT and CDR2 FQNNGV come from the germline V gene. The length of the CDR3 is 14 residues.

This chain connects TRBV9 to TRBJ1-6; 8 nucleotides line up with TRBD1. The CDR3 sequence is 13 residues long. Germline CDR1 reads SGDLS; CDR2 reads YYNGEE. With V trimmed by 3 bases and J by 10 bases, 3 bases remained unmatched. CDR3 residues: CASSARGPSPLHF. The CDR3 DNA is TGTGCCAGCAGCGCCAGGGGGCCCTCACCCCTCCACTTT.

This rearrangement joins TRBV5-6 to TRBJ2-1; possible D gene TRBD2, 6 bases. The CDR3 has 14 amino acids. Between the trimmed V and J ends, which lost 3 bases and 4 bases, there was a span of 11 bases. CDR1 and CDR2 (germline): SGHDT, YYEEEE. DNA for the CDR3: TGTGCCAGCAGCTACGGGGACTTGTACAATGAGCAGTTCTTC. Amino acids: CASSYGDLYNEQFF.

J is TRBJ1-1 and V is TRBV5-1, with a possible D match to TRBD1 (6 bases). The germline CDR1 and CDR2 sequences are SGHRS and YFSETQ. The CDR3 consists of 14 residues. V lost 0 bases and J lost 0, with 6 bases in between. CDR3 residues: CASSLEGVNTEAFF. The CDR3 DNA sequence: TGCGCCAGCAGCTTGGAGGGGGTGAACACTGAAGCTTTCTTT.

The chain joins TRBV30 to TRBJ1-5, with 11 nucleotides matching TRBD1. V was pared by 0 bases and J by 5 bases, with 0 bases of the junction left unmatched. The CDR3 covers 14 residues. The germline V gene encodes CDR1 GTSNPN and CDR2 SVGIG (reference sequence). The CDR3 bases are TGTGCCTGGAGTGTGGGACAGGGGGATCAGCCCCAGCATTTT. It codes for CAWSVGQGDQPQHF.

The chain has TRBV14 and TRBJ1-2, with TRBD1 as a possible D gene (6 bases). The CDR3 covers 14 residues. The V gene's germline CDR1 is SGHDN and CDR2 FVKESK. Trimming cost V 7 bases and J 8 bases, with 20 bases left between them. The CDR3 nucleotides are TGTGCCAGCACCAAGCAGGGGTCGGTAAGCGGCTACACCTTC. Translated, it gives CASTKQGSVSGYTF.

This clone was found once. CDR3 bases: TGTGCCAGCTCACCGTTTGAGGAGACCCAGTACTTC. Encoded protein: CASSPFEETQYF. The chain links TRBV18 to TRBJ2-5; D remains unclear. The germline CDR1 and CDR2 sequences are KGHSH and LQKENI. V gave up 3 bases and J gave up 5 bases, with 7 bases separating them. The CDR3 is 12 residues long.

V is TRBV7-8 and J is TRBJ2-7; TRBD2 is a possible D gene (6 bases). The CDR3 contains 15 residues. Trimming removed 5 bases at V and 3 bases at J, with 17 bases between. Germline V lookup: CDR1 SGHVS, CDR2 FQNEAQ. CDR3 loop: CASSPRALAYYEQYF. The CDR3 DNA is TGTGCCAGCAGCCCCCGGGCACTAGCATACTACGAGCAGTACTTC.

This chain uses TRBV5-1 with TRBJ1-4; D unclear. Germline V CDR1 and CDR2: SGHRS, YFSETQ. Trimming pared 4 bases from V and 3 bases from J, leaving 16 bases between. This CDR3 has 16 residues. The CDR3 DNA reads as TGCGCCAGCAGCCCCCTCGTTCTGGGCCCTAATGAAAAACTGTTTTTT. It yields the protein CASSPLVLGPNEKLFF.

The DNA of the CDR3 is TGCGCCAGCAGGGGACAGGGGTACGAGCAGTACTTC. Translated, it gives CASRGQGYEQYF. V gene TRBV5-1 combines with J gene TRBJ2-7; TRBD1 aligns across 10 bases. Germline V gene data show CDR1 as SGHRS and CDR2 as YFSETQ. The V and J ends lost 5 bases and 4 bases, in that order; junction bases with no gene match: 0. CDR3 length: 12 amino acids.

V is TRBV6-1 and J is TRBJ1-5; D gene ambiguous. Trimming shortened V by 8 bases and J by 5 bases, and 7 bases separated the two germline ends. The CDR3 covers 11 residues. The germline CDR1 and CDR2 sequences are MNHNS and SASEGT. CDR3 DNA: TGTGCCAGCCGCGGTGATCAGCCCCAGCATTTT. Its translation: CASRGDQPQHF.

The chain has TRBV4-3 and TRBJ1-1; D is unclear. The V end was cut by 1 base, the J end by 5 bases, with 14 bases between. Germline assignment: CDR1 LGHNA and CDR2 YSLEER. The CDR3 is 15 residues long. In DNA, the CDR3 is TGCGCCAGCAGCCAAGTCGGTAACCCCCGGACTGAAGCTTTCTTT. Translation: CASSQVGNPRTEAFF.

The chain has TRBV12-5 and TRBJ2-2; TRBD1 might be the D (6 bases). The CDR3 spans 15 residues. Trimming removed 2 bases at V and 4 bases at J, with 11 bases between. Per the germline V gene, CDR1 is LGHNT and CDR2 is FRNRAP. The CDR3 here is CASGLQGIGTGELFF. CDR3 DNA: TGTGCTAGTGGTTTGCAGGGGATTGGCACCGGGGAGCTGTTTTTT. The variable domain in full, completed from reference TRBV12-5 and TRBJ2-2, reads DARVTQTPRHKVTEMGQEVTMRCQPILGHNTVFWYRQTMMQGLELLAYFRNRAPLDDSGMPKDRFSAEMPDATLATLKIQPSEPRDSAVYFCASGLQGIGTGELFFGEGSRLTVL.

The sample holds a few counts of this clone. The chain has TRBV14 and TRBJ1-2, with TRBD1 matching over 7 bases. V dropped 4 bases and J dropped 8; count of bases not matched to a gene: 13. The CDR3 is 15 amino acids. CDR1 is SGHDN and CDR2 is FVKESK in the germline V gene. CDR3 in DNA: TGTGCCAGCAGCCTCAGGGGGTCCAGGACCATGGGCTACACCTTC. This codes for CASSLRGSRTMGYTF.

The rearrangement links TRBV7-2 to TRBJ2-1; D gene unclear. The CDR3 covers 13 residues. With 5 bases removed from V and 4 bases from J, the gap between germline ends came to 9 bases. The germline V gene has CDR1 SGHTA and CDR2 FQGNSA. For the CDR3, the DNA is TGTGCCAGCAGCGAGGCCAGTTACAATGAGCAGTTCTTC. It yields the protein CASSEASYNEQFF.

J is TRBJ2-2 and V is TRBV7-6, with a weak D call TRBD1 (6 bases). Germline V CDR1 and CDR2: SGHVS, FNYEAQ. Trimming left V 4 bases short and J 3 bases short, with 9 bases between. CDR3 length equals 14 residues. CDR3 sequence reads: CASSSTGYTGELFF. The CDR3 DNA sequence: TGTGCCAGCAGCTCAACAGGGTACACCGGGGAGCTGTTTTTT.

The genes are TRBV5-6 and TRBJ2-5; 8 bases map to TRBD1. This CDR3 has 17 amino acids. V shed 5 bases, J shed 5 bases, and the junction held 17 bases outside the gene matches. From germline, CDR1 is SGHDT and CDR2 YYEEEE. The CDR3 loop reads CASSYRLGRGRFETQYF. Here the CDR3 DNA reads TGTGCCAGCAGTTATCGATTGGGCAGGGGGCGATTCGAGACCCAGTACTTC.